This T cell receptor (beta chain) derives from a study of control samples from healthy donors and cancer patients. Clones were read by immunoSEQ multiplex PCR, and TCRdb kept only the in-frame ones, dropping some. The sample comprises about 130,000 clones, 85% to 95% of which are singletons, and more than 13% rests with the top ten. Germline values: CDR1 LNHDA, CDR2 SQIVND (reference sequence). The V gene lost 1 base and the J gene lost 5 bases, with 14 bases spanning the gap. This CDR3 is 15 amino acids long. The source of this sequence is a man in his sixties with colorectal cancer. Sequencing was carried out using PBMCs. The chain employs TRBV19 and TRBJ2-5, with a weak D call TRBD1 (5 bases). The CDR3 sequence: CASSIGQHSGETQYF. The CDR3 DNA reads as TGTGCCAGTAGTATAGGGCAGCACTCAGGGGAGACCCAGTACTTC.